The 20 T cell receptor beta chains reported below all come from one sample, sequenced in a study of T cell repertoires in cytomegalovirus infection. MiXCR, run by TCRdb on the reads, gives a single entry per CDR3 protein. The table has some 680,000 distinct CDR3 sequences, roughly a third seen once. Sample: PBMCs. These receptors came from a human donor in good health (CMV status not recorded). Some clones in this sample may be carry-over from other donors' samples.

J is TRBJ2-3 and V is TRBV20-1, with 8 bases fitting TRBD2. J was trimmed by 6 bases and V by 0 bases; bases with no gene match: 11. Looked up from germline, CDR1 is DFQATT and CDR2 is SNEGSKA (reference sequence). This CDR3 is built from 16 residues. CDR3 bases: TGCAGTGCTAGAGATGAAAGGCTTAGCGGGATTGATACGCAGTATTTT. Protein product: CSARDERLSGIDTQYF.

The chain uses TRBV7-2 and TRBJ2-5; D is unclear. Germline V lookup: CDR1 SGHTA, CDR2 FQGNSA. Trimming cost V 2 bases and J 1 base, with 8 bases left between them. This CDR3 contains 14 residues. The CDR3 sequence is CASSLPETQETQYF. Written as DNA, the CDR3 is TGTGCCAGCAGCTTACCCGAGACCCAAGAGACCCAGTACTTC.

A remark on this clonotype: The conserved closing phenylalanine or tryptophan is absent in this CDR3, likely reflecting a read error. V usage is TRBV6-6 and J usage is TRBJ2-5; D unclear. The CDR3 consists of 15 residues. Trimming cost V 0 bases and J 1 base, with 9 bases left between them. The germline CDR1 and CDR2 sequences are MNHNY and SVGAGI (reference sequence). CDR3 sequence reads: CASSYSSASQETQYL. CDR3 coding DNA: TGTGCCAGCAGTTACTCTTCAGCGAGCCAAGAGACCCAGTACTTA.

The CDR3 coding sequence is TGTGCCAGCAGCTTGGACACTAGCGGGGGGGCCGGGACCCAGTACTTC. This codes for CASSLDTSGGAGTQYF. The chain carries TRBV5-6 and TRBJ2-5; 13 bases are shared with TRBD2. Germline CDR1 is SGHDT and CDR2 is YYEEEE. The CDR3 extends over 16 amino acids. V shed 0 bases, J shed 7 bases, and the junction held 6 bases outside the gene matches.

The J gene is TRBJ2-5, the V gene TRBV5-6; D remains unclear. CDR1 is SGHDT, CDR2 YYEEEE, per germline. This CDR3 is 14 amino acids long. Trimming took off 6 bases at V and 1 base at J, with 13 bases between the two ends. Here the CDR3 reads CASKSIGVQETQYF. The CDR3 DNA sequence: TGTGCCAGCAAAAGTATAGGAGTCCAAGAGACCCAGTACTTC.

The chain joins TRBV12-3 or TRBV12-4 to TRBJ2-7, with 7 bases that match TRBD1. CDR3 length: 13 residues. Trimming cost V 8 bases and J 5 bases; bases outside gene matches: 9. Here the CDR3 DNA reads TGTGCCAGCGGTGCGACAGGGCGGAACGAGCAGTACTTC. This translates into CASGATGRNEQYF.

The V gene is TRBV6-1, the J gene TRBJ1-4, with 7 bases aligning to TRBD1. With 5 bases clipped from V and 0 bases from J, the junction kept 3 bases outside the gene matches. Germline CDR1 reads MNHNS; CDR2 reads SASEGT. This CDR3 comprises 15 residues. CDR3 sequence: CASSRDSATNEKLFF. In nucleotides, the CDR3 is TGTGCCAGCAGTCGGGACAGCGCAACTAATGAAAAACTGTTTTTT.

The V call is TRBV6-5, the J call TRBJ2-5; D gene unclear. The V and J ends lost 6 bases and 9 bases respectively, with 17 bases between them. CDR3 length: 13 residues. Germline V lookup: CDR1 MNHEY, CDR2 SVGAGI. CDR3 sequence: CASRPPSRWAQYF. The DNA for the CDR3 is TGTGCCAGCAGACCTCCGTCGAGGTGGGCCCAGTACTTC.

There are many counts of this clonotype. The chain combines TRBV7-6 with TRBJ2-7; D is perhaps TRBD2 (7 bases). The CDR3 sequence is 15 residues long. The germline gives CDR1 SGHVS, CDR2 FNYEAQ. V gave up 7 bases and J gave up 2 bases, with 18 bases separating them. CDR3 in DNA: TGTGCCAGCACCCAAGGGGGGGGGGCCCCCTACGAGCAGTACTTC. The encoded protein is CASTQGGGAPYEQYF.

V and J are TRBV29-1 and TRBJ2-6; possible D gene TRBD2, 6 bases. This CDR3 has 13 amino acids. The V gene's germline CDR1 is SQVTM and CDR2 ANQGSEA. Trimming stripped 6 bases from V and 4 bases from J, with 10 bases between. CDR3 amino acids: CSVVAVGANVLTF. Here the CDR3 DNA reads TGCAGCGTCGTAGCGGTGGGGGCCAACGTCCTGACTTTC.

V usage is TRBV7-2 and J usage is TRBJ2-7; 7 nucleotides align to TRBD1. Trimming cost V 10 bases and J 12 bases; bases outside gene matches: 21. Germline loops: CDR1 SGHTA, CDR2 FQGNSA. The CDR3 runs 14 residues. CDR3: CAISLQGTSYETYF. CDR3 sequence (DNA): TGTGCCATCAGTCTACAGGGGACATCCTACGAGACGTACTTC.

This clonotype was counted once. This rearrangement joins TRBV27 to TRBJ1-2; D may be TRBD1 (6 bases). The length of the CDR3 is 14 residues. Germline V gene lookup returns CDR1 MNHEY and CDR2 SMNVEV (reference sequence). Trimming removed 9 bases from V and 1 base from J, with 15 bases in between. In DNA, the CDR3 is TGTGCCAGTTCCGGGACACCCTTTAACTATGGCTACACCTTC. Residues: CASSGTPFNYGYTF.

This clonotype was seen a handful of times. This chain joins TRBV5-5 and TRBJ1-5; weak D call: TRBD1 (5 bases). The CDR3 covers 16 residues. Germline V lookup: CDR1 SGHKS, CDR2 YYEKEE (reference sequence). V was cut by 2 bases and J by 1 base, with 13 bases left in between. The CDR3 protein is CASSFGQGGSNQPQHF. CDR3 in DNA: TGTGCCAGCAGCTTCGGGCAGGGTGGCAGCAATCAGCCCCAGCATTTT.

This chain uses TRBV28 with TRBJ2-1; D possibly corresponds to TRBD2 (6 bases). The CDR3 runs to 16 residues. Germline CDR1 is MDHEN and CDR2 is SYDVKM. The germline V and J ends were trimmed by 1 base and 3 bases, with 13 bases remaining between them. This chain's CDR3 is CASSLSSWRGYNEQFF. In nucleotides, the CDR3 is TGTGCCAGCAGTTTATCCTCCTGGCGGGGCTACAATGAGCAGTTCTTC.

The V and J genes are TRBV2 and TRBJ2-2, with 12 bases that match TRBD2. This CDR3 has 18 amino acids. Trimming took 6 bases from V and 6 from J; bases not matched to a gene: 14. In germline, CDR1 is SNHLY, CDR2 FYNNEI. CDR3 nucleotides: TGTGCCAGCAGGGCCCAAACTAGCGGGAGGTTCTCGGCCGGGGAGCTGTTTTTT. Protein: CASRAQTSGRFSAGELFF. The variable domain in full, completed from reference TRBV2 and TRBJ2-2, reads EPEVTQTPSHQVTQMGQEVILRCVPISNHLYFYWYRQILGQKVEFLVSFYNNEISEKSEIFDDQFSVERPDGSNFTLKIRSTKLEDSAMYFCASRAQTSGRFSAGELFFGEGSRLTVL.

The chain links TRBV28 to TRBJ1-5, with D perhaps TRBD1 (5 bases). There are 14 residues in the CDR3. Trimming stripped 6 bases from V and 8 bases from J, with 17 bases between. The germline CDR1 and CDR2 sequences are MDHEN and SYDVKM. CDR3 amino acids: CASSQRGGWEPQHF. In nucleotides, the CDR3 is TGTGCCAGCAGCCAACGTGGGGGTTGGGAGCCCCAGCATTTT.

The chain carries TRBV12-3 or TRBV12-4 and TRBJ2-7, with 7 bases lining up with TRBD1. The CDR3 is made up of 15 amino acids. The V gene end was trimmed by 4 bases and the J gene end by 3 bases; junction bases not matched to a gene: 9. This CDR3 reads CASSSGQKGNYEQYF. The CDR3 bases are TGTGCCAGCAGTTCGGGACAGAAGGGGAACTACGAGCAGTACTTC.

This sequence joins TRBV6-2 or TRBV6-3 and TRBJ2-7; 10 bases are shared with TRBD1. The CDR3 extends over 14 amino acids. The J segment lost 6 bases and the V segment lost 6 bases, leaving 8 bases of the junction unmatched. Germline V gene sequence: CDR1 MNHEY, CDR2 SVGEGT. CDR3 in DNA: TGTGCCAGCAGACGCGGGACAGGGGAAGGCGAGCAGTACTTC. This sequence encodes CASRRGTGEGEQYF.

J is TRBJ2-7 and V is TRBV6-6, with D possibly TRBD1 on 5 matching bases. This CDR3 is 14 amino acids long. With 2 bases removed from V and 0 bases from J, the gap between germline ends came to 8 bases. Per the germline V gene, CDR1 is MNHNY and CDR2 is SVGAGI (reference sequence). The CDR3 nucleotides are TGTGCCAGCAGTTACGTGGGGCCCTCCTACGAGCAGTACTTC. This codes for CASSYVGPSYEQYF.

This clonotype has only a few counts. The chain uses TRBV11-2 and TRBJ1-4, with 7 bases aligning to TRBD1. Germline V CDR1 and CDR2: SGHAT, FQNNGV. The CDR3 spans 13 residues. The V gene end was trimmed by 1 base and the J gene end by 10 bases; junction bases not matched to a gene: 3. CDR3 in amino acids: CASSLGNRGKLFF. The CDR3 nucleotides are TGTGCCAGCAGCTTAGGCAACAGGGGAAAACTGTTTTTT.